What follows are 16 T cell receptor beta chains derived from one specimen sequenced in a study of human T cells and chemical hapten exposure. Time point defined: patch test 1, 2 weeks after DPC sensitization. Specified treatment: therapeutic diphenylcyclopropenone sensitization with weekly scalp DPC. MiXCR, run by TCRdb on the RACE reads, gives a single entry per CDR3 protein. Here the sample spans more than 95,000 distinct CDR3 sequences, 9.5% to 13% being singletons. Sequences were derived from whole blood, sampled in connection with sensitization to the hapten diphenylcyclopropenone (DPC). The receptor source for this set is a woman in her forties or fifties with alopecia areata. Some clones in this sample may be carry-over from other donors' samples.

This clonotype was counted only a few times. This sequence joins TRBV29-1 and TRBJ2-7, with 8 bases identical to TRBD1. J lost 4 bases, V lost 6 bases, and 5 bases had no gene match. This CDR3 is built from 12 residues. Germline values: CDR1 SQVTM, CDR2 ANQGSEA. The DNA for the CDR3 is TGCAGCGTCGAAACAGGGGGGTACGAGCAGTACTTC. Protein: CSVETGGYEQYF.

This clonotype showed up many times. This chain connects TRBV6-1 to TRBJ2-1; maybe TRBD2 (6 bases). The CDR3 spans 15 residues. CDR1 and CDR2 from the germline V gene are MNHNS and SASEGT. The germline V and J ends were trimmed by 2 bases and 3 bases, with 11 bases remaining between them. CDR3 residues: CASSEWGTLYNEQFF. CDR3 nucleotides: TGTGCCAGCAGTGAATGGGGGACTCTCTACAATGAGCAGTTCTTC.

This clonotype was counted at least ten times. The chain joins TRBV20-1 to TRBJ2-2, with 11 bases aligning to TRBD2. Unmatched junction bases numbered 9, after V lost 3 bases and J lost 6 bases. Germline V gives CDR1 DFQATT, CDR2 SNEGSKA (reference sequence). There are 16 residues in the CDR3. The DNA for the CDR3 is TGCAGTGCTAGGCGTAGCGGGAGGGCCATTGCCGGGGAGCTGTTTTTT. It specifies CSARRSGRAIAGELFF.

The J gene is TRBJ1-2, the V gene TRBV11-2, with D tentatively TRBD1 (6 bases). Germline V CDR1 and CDR2: SGHAT, FQNNGV. V was clipped by 5 bases and J by 0 bases, with 16 bases between them. This CDR3 has 16 residues. The CDR3 bases are TGTGCCAGCAGCCCACAACTCGACAGGCCTAACTATGGCTACACCTTC. It codes for CASSPQLDRPNYGYTF.

This clonotype turned up a few times. The CDR3 DNA reads TGTGCCAGCAGTTTCTCAGGCAGGGGCCTTTCTTGGTCGCAGTATTTT. Its translation is CASSFSGRGLSWSQYF. This chain joins TRBV12-3 or TRBV12-4 and TRBJ2-3; maybe TRBD1 (6 bases). The CDR3 is made up of 16 amino acids. The ends were cut back, 3 bases at V and 10 bases at J, with 23 bases in the middle.

V and J are TRBV24-1 and TRBJ1-2; no firm D call. Trimming shortened V by 2 bases and J by 5 bases, and 11 bases separated the two germline ends. This CDR3 region has 14 residues. The germline gives CDR1 KGHDR, CDR2 SFDVKD. The DNA of the CDR3 is TGTGCCACCAGTGATTGGATGTTTACTTATGGCTACACCTTC. Its translation is CATSDWMFTYGYTF.

There are many counts of this clonotype. CDR3 DNA sequence: TGTGCCAGCAGAAGACTCAACAATGAGCAGTTCTTC. This encodes CASRRLNNEQFF. This chain joins TRBV6-2 or TRBV6-3 and TRBJ2-1, with D unresolved. The CDR3 has 12 amino acids. From germline, CDR1 is MNHEY and CDR2 SVGEGT. V lost 6 bases to trimming and J lost 5 bases, with 8 bases between them.

The chain joins TRBV4-1 to TRBJ2-7; D is unresolved. Germline CDR1 MGHRA, CDR2 YSYEKL. The CDR3 sequence is 15 residues long. V lost 3 bases and J 1 base, leaving 13 bases between the germline ends. The CDR3, as DNA: TGCGCCAGCAGCCAGACCCGCGATGTGTCCTACGAGCAGTACTTC. This encodes CASSQTRDVSYEQYF.

This clonotype was counted ten times or more. V gene TRBV28 combines with J gene TRBJ2-3; 12 bases agree with TRBD2. V was clipped by 4 bases and J by 5 bases; unmatched bases: 1. The CDR3 has 14 residues. Germline CDR1 is MDHEN and CDR2 is SYDVKM. CDR3 bases: TGTGCCAGCAGTTCGACTAGCGGGAGAGATACGCAGTATTTT. Residues: CASSSTSGRDTQYF.

There are a few counts of this clonotype. The rearrangement uses TRBV5-1 and TRBJ2-4; TRBD2 aligns across 8 bases. The CDR3 has 16 residues. J gave up 8 bases and V 5 bases, and 15 bases lay outside the gene matches. Germline V gives CDR1 SGHRS, CDR2 YFSETQ. The CDR3 loop is CASSPYSGGRADIQYF. Here the CDR3 DNA reads TGCGCCAGCAGTCCGTATTCGGGAGGGCGGGCGGACATTCAGTACTTC.

V and J are TRBV18 and TRBJ1-1, with 7 bases matching TRBD1. V lost 0 bases to trimming and J lost 4 bases; unmatched junction nucleotides: 2. The CDR3 extends over 14 amino acids. Germline V gives CDR1 KGHSH, CDR2 LQKENI. CDR3 amino acids: CASSPPTGPTEAFF. In DNA, the CDR3 is TGTGCCAGCTCACCACCGACAGGGCCCACTGAAGCTTTCTTT. The full variable domain, rest sourced from reference TRBV18 and TRBJ1-1, is NAGVMQNPRHLVRRRGQEARLRCSPMKGHSHVYWYRQLPEEGLKFMVYLQKENIIDESGMPKERFSAEFPKEGPSILRIQQVVRGDSAAYFCASSPPTGPTEAFFGQGTRLTVV.

This clonotype was seen a handful of times. The chain is built from TRBV28 and TRBJ1-1; D is possibly TRBD1 (5 bases). Looked up from germline, CDR1 is MDHEN and CDR2 is SYDVKM. The CDR3 totals 14 residues. Deletions cut 2 bases from V and 5 bases from J, with 12 bases between. DNA for the CDR3: TGTGCCAGCAGTTTAACGAGCAGGGTTACTGAAGCTTTCTTT. Translated, it gives CASSLTSRVTEAFF.

The chain employs TRBV7-9 and TRBJ2-3, with 8 bases that match TRBD2. Germline assignment: CDR1 SEHNR and CDR2 FQNEAQ (reference sequence). This CDR3 comprises 15 residues. V lost 5 bases to trimming and J lost 5 bases; unmatched junction nucleotides: 9. The CDR3 loop is CASSTPGTSQDTQYF. The CDR3, as DNA: TGTGCCAGCAGCACTCCCGGGACTAGTCAAGATACGCAGTATTTT.

This clonotype was counted between two and nine times. J is TRBJ1-5 and V is TRBV7-6, with TRBD1 matching over 8 bases. Trimming cost V 4 bases and J 5 bases; bases outside gene matches: 7. The CDR3 consists of 15 residues. CDR1 and CDR2 from the germline V gene are SGHVS and FNYEAQ. The CDR3 spells CASSSDRAIDQPQHF. The CDR3 nucleotides are TGTGCCAGCAGCTCGGACAGGGCGATAGATCAGCCCCAGCATTTT.

This clonotype appeared many times. The chain has TRBV5-1 and TRBJ2-1; 9 positions match TRBD1. The junction had 9 bases not matched to a gene; V was cut back by 4 bases and J by 7 bases. Germline CDR1 is SGHRS and CDR2 is YFSETQ. The CDR3 spans 15 residues. CDR3 protein: CASSAPDRGVNEQFF. The CDR3 DNA is TGCGCCAGCAGCGCCCCCGACAGGGGGGTGAATGAGCAGTTCTTC.

This chain joins TRBV5-1 and TRBJ2-6; D remains unclear. With 1 base removed from V and 1 base from J, the gap between germline ends came to 6 bases. The CDR3 totals 15 residues. Looked up from germline, CDR1 is SGHRS and CDR2 is YFSETQ. As DNA, the CDR3 is TGCGCCAGCAGCTTGTTAATATCTGGGGCCAACGTCCTGACTTTC. Translation: CASSLLISGANVLTF.